This T cell receptor (beta chain) was observed in a study of beta chain features in type 1 diabetes. Expressed TCRB transcripts were sequenced because the isolated RNA had all been reverse transcribed beforehand. TCRdb's copy holds only in-frame clones and misses some; the assay was immunoSEQ multiplex PCR. The sample lists 200,000 to 250,000 clones, roughly 11% occurring once. Many counts were recorded for this clone. What it binds is unknown. This CDR3 is 15 amino acids long. Trimming took off 1 base at V and 0 bases at J, with 7 bases between the two ends. Germline loops: CDR1 MGHRA, CDR2 YSYEKL. Study results and limitations: Highly expressing activated T cells could be over-counted with a cDNA template. The study left unresolved whether HLA type influences TCRB rearrangement. Researchers report that Type 1 diabetes patients had moderately but significantly shorter TCRB CDR3s across all four CD4+ subsets.

This sequence originates from a man in his late teens or twenties in good health. The rearrangement uses TRBV4-1 and TRBJ1-3; no definite D call. Source material: central memory CD4+ T cells from blood. CDR3 region: CASSQGVISGNTIYF. In nucleotides, the CDR3 is TGCGCCAGCAGCCAAGGAGTGATCTCTGGAAACACCATATATTTT.